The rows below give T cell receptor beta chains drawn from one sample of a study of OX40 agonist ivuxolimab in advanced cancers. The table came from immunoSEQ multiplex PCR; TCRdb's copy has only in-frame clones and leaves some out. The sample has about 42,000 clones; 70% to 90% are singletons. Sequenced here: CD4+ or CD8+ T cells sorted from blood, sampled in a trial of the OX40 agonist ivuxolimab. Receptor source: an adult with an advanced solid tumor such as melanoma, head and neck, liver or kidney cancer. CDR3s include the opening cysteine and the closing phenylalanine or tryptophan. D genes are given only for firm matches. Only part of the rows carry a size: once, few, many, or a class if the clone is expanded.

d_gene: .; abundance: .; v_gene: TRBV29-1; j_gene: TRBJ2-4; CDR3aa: CSVEDFGQGKNIQYF; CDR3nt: TGCAGCGTTGAAGATTTTGGGCAGGGTAAAAACATTCAGTACTTC
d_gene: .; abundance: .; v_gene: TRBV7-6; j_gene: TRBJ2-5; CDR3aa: CASSHFQRAETQYF; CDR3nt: TGTGCCAGCAGCCACTTTCAGCGTGCGGAGACCCAGTACTTC
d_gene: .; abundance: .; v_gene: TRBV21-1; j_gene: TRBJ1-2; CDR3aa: CASSTKGNFRGRGYGYTF; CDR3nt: TGTGCCAGCAGCACAAAAGGAAATTTCAGGGGACGGGGCTATGGCTACACCTTC
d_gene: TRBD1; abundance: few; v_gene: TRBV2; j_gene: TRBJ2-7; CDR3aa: CASSDRGQGASEQYF; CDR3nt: TGTGCCAGCAGTGATAGGGGACAGGGGGCCTCCGAGCAGTACTTC
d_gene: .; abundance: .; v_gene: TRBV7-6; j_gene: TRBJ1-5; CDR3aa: CASSLTGNSNQPQHF; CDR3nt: TGTGCCAGCAGCTTAACGGGGAATAGCAATCAGCCCCAGCATTTT
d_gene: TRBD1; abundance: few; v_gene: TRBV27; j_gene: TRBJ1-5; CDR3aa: CASSLTGGNSNQPQHF; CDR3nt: TGTGCCAGCAGCCTAACAGGGGGCAATAGCAATCAGCCCCAGCATTTT
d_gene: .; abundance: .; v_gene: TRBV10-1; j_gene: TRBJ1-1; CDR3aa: CASSESSGENTEAFF; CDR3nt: TGCGCCAGCAGTGAGTCGTCGGGGGAGAACACTGAAGCTTTCTTT
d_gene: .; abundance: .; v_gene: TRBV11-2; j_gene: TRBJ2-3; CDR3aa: CASSLFRTDTQYF; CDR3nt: TGTGCCAGCTCTCTGTTTCGCACAGATACGCAGTATTTT
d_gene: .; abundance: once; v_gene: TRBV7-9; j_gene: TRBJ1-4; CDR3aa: CASSLGTATNEKLFF; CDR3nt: TGTGCCAGCAGCTTAGGGACAGCAACTAATGAAAAACTGTTTTTT
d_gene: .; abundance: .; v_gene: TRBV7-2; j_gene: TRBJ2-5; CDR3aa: CASNLLDRYQETQYF; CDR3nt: TGTGCCAGCAACCTTTTAGACAGGTACCAAGAGACCCAGTACTTC
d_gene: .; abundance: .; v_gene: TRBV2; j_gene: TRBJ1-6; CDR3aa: CASSEPGTLNSPLHF; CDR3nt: TGTGCCAGCAGTGAGCCAGGGACGTTGAATTCACCCCTCCACTTT
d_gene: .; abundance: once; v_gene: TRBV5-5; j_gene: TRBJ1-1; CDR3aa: CASTLSVVGLRNTEAFF; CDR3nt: TGTGCCAGCACCCTCTCAGTAGTTGGACTGAGGAACACTGAAGCTTTCTTT
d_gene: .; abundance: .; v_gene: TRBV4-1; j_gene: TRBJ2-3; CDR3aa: CASSQVVWDTDTQYF; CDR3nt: TGCGCCAGCAGCCAAGTTGTTTGGGACACAGATACGCAGTATTTT
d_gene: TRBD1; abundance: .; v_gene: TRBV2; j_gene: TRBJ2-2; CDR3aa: CASSEATGGGTGELFF; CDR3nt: TGTGCCAGCAGTGAAGCGACAGGGGGCGGGACCGGGGAGCTGTTTTTT
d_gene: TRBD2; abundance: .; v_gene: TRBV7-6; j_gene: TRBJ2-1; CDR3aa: CASSLLAGGRYNEQFF; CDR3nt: TGTGCCAGCAGCTTACTAGCGGGGGGGCGGTACAATGAGCAGTTCTTC
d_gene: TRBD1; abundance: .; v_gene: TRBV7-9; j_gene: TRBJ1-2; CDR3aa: CASSGGTDYGYTF; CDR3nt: TGTGCCAGCAGCGGTGGGACAGACTATGGCTACACCTTC
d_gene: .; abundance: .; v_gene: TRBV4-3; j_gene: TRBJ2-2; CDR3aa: CASSLVLSSTGELFF; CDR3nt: TGCGCCAGCAGCCTAGTCCTCTCAAGCACCGGGGAGCTGTTTTTT
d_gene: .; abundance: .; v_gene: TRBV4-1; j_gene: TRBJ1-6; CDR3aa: CASSQNQGSYNSPLHF; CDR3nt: TGCGCCAGCAGCCAAAACCAGGGCTCCTATAATTCACCCCTCCACTTT
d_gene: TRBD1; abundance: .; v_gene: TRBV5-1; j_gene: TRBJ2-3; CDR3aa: CASSPGQASTDTQYF; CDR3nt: TGCGCCAGCAGCCCGGGACAGGCTAGCACAGATACGCAGTATTTT
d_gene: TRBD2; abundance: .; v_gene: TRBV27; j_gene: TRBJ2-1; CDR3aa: CASSLPSGGTAYNEQFF; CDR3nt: TGTGCCAGCAGCTTACCTAGCGGGGGGACCGCATACAATGAGCAGTTCTTC
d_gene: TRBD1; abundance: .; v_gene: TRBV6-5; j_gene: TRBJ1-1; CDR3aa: CASRIRQGWNTEAFF; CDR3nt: TGTGCCAGCAGGATTCGACAGGGTTGGAACACTGAAGCTTTCTTT
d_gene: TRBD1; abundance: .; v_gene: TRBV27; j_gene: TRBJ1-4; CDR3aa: CASSFRGQGQKLFF; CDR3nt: TGTGCCAGCAGTTTCAGGGGACAGGGGCAAAAACTGTTTTTT
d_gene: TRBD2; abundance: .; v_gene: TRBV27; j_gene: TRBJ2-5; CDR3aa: CASSLSSWGRERETQYF; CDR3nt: TGTGCCAGCAGTTTATCGAGTTGGGGGAGGGAACGAGAGACCCAGTACTTC
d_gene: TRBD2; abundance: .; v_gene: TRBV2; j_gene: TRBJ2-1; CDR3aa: CASDGSGGSIEQFF; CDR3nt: TGTGCCAGCGACGGTAGCGGGGGCTCAATTGAGCAGTTCTTC
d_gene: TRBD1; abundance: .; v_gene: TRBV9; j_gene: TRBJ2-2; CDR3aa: CASGQGIGPRELFF; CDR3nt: TGTGCCAGCGGACAGGGAATAGGTCCCCGGGAGCTGTTTTTT
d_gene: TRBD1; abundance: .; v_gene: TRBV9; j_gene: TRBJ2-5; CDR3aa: CASSVSGTGGETQYF; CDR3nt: TGTGCCAGCAGCGTCTCCGGGACAGGGGGAGAGACCCAGTACTTC
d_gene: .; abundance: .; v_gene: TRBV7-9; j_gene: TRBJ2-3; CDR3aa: CASSLVKGGADTQYF; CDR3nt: TGTGCCAGCAGCTTAGTTAAGGGAGGAGCAGATACGCAGTATTTT
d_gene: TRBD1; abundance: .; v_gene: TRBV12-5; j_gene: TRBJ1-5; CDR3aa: CASGWDRVGNQPQHF; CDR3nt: TGTGCTAGTGGTTGGGACAGGGTCGGCAATCAGCCCCAGCATTTT
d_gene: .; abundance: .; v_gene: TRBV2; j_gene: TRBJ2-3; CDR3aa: CASEGTSTDTQYF; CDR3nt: TGTGCCAGCGAAGGGACATCGACAGATACGCAGTATTTT